The source of this TCR beta chain is a study of shared clonotypes between healthy human individuals (dated by TCRdb to 2020 to 2021). Regarding the complete study: The cohort comprised two women and a few men aged 18 to 49 years. For each donor, three plates each were used for CD4 naive and CD4 memory, two plates were used for CD8 naive, and one plate was used for CD8 memory. Each donor's leukapheresis produced roughly between roughly 0.94 and 9.5 billion PBMCs. Different laboratories and diverse techniques were used to prepare libraries and sequence TCR repertoires, to increase sequencing depth and limit assay-specific biases. Blood TCR repertoires of several healthy adults were deeply sequenced to estimate repertoire size and the extent of clonotype sharing between individuals. Findings and caveats that apply to the study as a whole: Rarefaction of sorted-subset datasets indicated incomplete sequencing despite the large sequencing depth. Larger estimated clonotype richness was generally found for naive subsets than for memory subsets. Sampling was limited to blood, and TCR repertoires in tissue likely differ from TCR repertoires in blood. Clonotypes shared by all four sorted-subset donors showed higher generation probabilities than non-shared clonotypes. The small number of donors limited the genetic and exposure-history diversity represented. Pairwise subsampling led to the expectation that sequencing depth would affect the degree of clonotype sharing among donors. Roughly 5% of naive CD4, 3.5% of naive CD8, approximately 2% of memory CD4, and around 0.42% of memory CD8 clonotypes were shared across a few donors.

CDR1 MDHEN and CDR2 SYDVKM were looked up in the germline V gene. From the cysteine up to the phenylalanine, the CDR3 has a length of 14 residues. Of all the DNA, just the CDR3 is kept, 42 bases in frame from base 1. V is shortened by 4 bases, J by 3 bases, and the region joining them spans 11 bases. Using the deep immunoSEQ assay, TCR CDR3 regions were amplified from genomic DNA by multiplex PCR. Extracted genomic DNA from each cell subset was distributed evenly across all wells of several immunoSEQ 96-well plates, and each plate was treated as a replicate. Each replicate PCR for sorted subsets received 200 ng genomic DNA, equal to roughly 30,000 T cell genomes. Purified libraries were quantified with a Qubit 3.0 fluorometer, sized on a Bioanalyzer 2100, and re-quantified with the KAPA Library Quantification kit. Every immunoSEQ 96-well plate was sequenced on a separate single-read 150-cycle Illumina NextSeq 550 flow cell. On the study's bioinformatics: The immunoSEQ output contained only junctional sequences without quality scores, so filtering could not match that applied to full-length reads. To assign V/J genes and CDR3, sequences were annotated against IMGT germline references using PyIR, a Python wrapper for IgBLAST v1.9. Reads with weak V/J assignments (E-value above 1e-6), missing CDR3, stop codons, out-of-frame junctions, or ambiguous translated residues were removed. A V3J clonotype was defined by an identical inferred V gene, J gene, and CDR3 amino acid sequence. The percentage overlap between two repertoires was calculated by dividing the number of shared unique clonotypes by the size of the smaller repertoire. RTK rarefaction, the Chao1 estimator, and Recon v2.1 estimates of unobserved clonotypes were used to assess repertoire richness. OLGA was used to compute generation probabilities for all TCRbeta clonotypes that the gDNA method yielded from a few donors. TCRdb retrieved this table from immuneACCESS and kept in-frame rearrangements only. Not all clones are present; in checked studies, unresolved V genes account for under half, and no reason is known for the remainder. For V, J and clone size, that table is used; D and trimming come from the DNA. Recorded for this sample are a few million clones; around 90% of them occurred a single time. The ten most abundant clones make up 0.14% of the sample.

Donors were healthy HIV-negative adults with no recently reported acute infections or vaccinations. Every donor was a Caucasian adult living in Nashville, Tennessee, USA. CD4+ T cells were enriched by magnetic negative selection, after which naive cells were positively selected on CD45RA and the negative fraction was taken as the memory subset. Blood was obtained by leukapheresis, after which PBMCs were separated by Ficoll-Histopaque density gradient centrifugation and cryopreserved in liquid nitrogen vapor phase. Analytical flow cytometry was used to check the purity and quantity of each magnetically sorted T cell population. From each sorted fraction, genomic DNA was isolated and quantified by UV absorbance on a Nanodrop 2000c. As concerns this clone: Its antigen has not been determined. Per-base quality was not reported, and no clone a single base away is much larger than it.

This receptor was taken from a man aged 18-30 years in good health. Sequencing was carried out using naive CD4+ T cells sorted from blood. Read against the paper, the sample's cell subset or site label means: CD45RA+ positively selected. The chain is made from TRBV28 and TRBJ2-3; the best D guess is TRBD1, with 6 bases matching. In nucleotides, the sequence is TGTGCCAGCAGTTGGGCAGGGGAGACAGATACGCAGTATTTT. It encodes CASSWAGETDTQYF.